A single sample gave rise to the 25 T cell receptor beta chains below, sequenced in a study of blood T cell repertoires in COVID-19. Sequenced by immunoSEQ multiplex PCR; TCRdb stores in-frame clones only, minus some. The table lists hundreds of thousands of clones, around 84% of them singletons. Material: PBMCs or T cells enriched from blood (not recorded which). These receptors all come from a woman in her fifties or sixties who had recovered from COVID-19.

The gene calls are TRBV5-1 and TRBJ1-3; D not certain. This CDR3 contains 17 residues. Germline CDR1 and CDR2: SGHRS and YFSETQ. V was clipped by 1 base and J by 0 bases, with 14 bases between them. The CDR3 protein is CASSLMDSLSSGNTIYF. The DNA for the CDR3 is TGCGCCAGCAGCTTGATGGACTCCCTGAGCTCTGGAAACACCATATATTTT. The complete variable domain, with remaining parts taken from reference TRBV5-1 and TRBJ1-3, reads KAGVTQTPRYLIKTRGQQVTLSCSPISGHRSVSWYQQTPGQGLQFLFEYFSETQRNKGNFPGRFSGRQFSNSRSEMNVSTLELGDSALYLCASSLMDSLSSGNTIYFGEGSWLTVV.

The chain has TRBV28 and TRBJ2-3, with a weak D call TRBD1 (5 bases). CDR1 and CDR2 from the germline V gene are MDHEN and SYDVKM. Trimming took off 1 base at V and 6 bases at J, with 11 bases between the two ends. This CDR3 spans 14 amino acids. The CDR3 here is CASSLSGFRDTQYF. The CDR3 DNA follows: TGTGCCAGCAGTTTATCAGGGTTTAGGGATACGCAGTATTTT.

A note on this clone: Other DNA sequences within the sample encode an identical CDR3. The rearrangement joins TRBV2 to TRBJ1-1, with TRBD1 matching over 9 bases. Germline trimming cut 4 bases from V and 4 bases from J; bases unmatched to any gene: 4. There are 14 residues in the CDR3. CDR1 is SNHLY and CDR2 is FYNNEI in the germline V gene. The CDR3 reads CASSADRGSTEAFF. In nucleotides, the CDR3 is TGTGCCAGCAGTGCGGACAGGGGATCCACTGAAGCTTTCTTT.

This chain uses TRBV15 with TRBJ1-5; 7 bases match TRBD1. With V trimmed by 3 bases and J by 3 bases, 5 bases remained unmatched. CDR1 and CDR2 (germline): LNHNV, YYDKDF (reference sequence). This CDR3 region has 15 residues. CDR3 DNA: TGTGCCACCAGCAGTACTAAGGGGGCCAATCAGCCCCAGCATTTT. Translation gives CATSSTKGANQPQHF.

V is TRBV19 and J is TRBJ1-6; weak D call: TRBD1 (5 bases). The CDR3 extends over 16 amino acids. Germline CDR1 and CDR2: LNHDA and SQIVND (reference sequence). V was cut by 9 bases and J by 2 bases, with 17 bases left in between. CDR3 loop: CARQGFGCPYNSPLHF. CDR3 in DNA: TGTGCCAGGCAGGGCTTTGGGTGTCCCTATAATTCACCCCTCCACTTT.

V usage is TRBV5-4 and J usage is TRBJ2-1; TRBD2 aligns across 7 bases. Germline V gene data show CDR1 as SGHNT and CDR2 as YYREEE (reference sequence). The V and J ends lost 3 bases and 6 bases, in that order; junction bases with no gene match: 12. This CDR3 spans 16 amino acids. The CDR3 reads CASSSALRGSLNEQFF. In DNA, the CDR3 is TGTGCCAGCAGCTCCGCCCTCCGCGGGAGCCTCAATGAGCAGTTCTTC.

This clone was observed a few times. The chain has TRBV28 and TRBJ2-1; D not resolved. V was pared by 7 bases and J by 3 bases, with 16 bases between. Germline CDR1 is MDHEN and CDR2 is SYDVKM. CDR3 length: 15 residues. The CDR3 DNA reads TGTGCCAGCACCCTTAACCTGGCACACTACAATGAGCAGTTCTTC. It encodes CASTLNLAHYNEQFF.

This chain links TRBV19 with TRBJ1-5, with 8 bases aligning to TRBD1. The germline V gene encodes CDR1 LNHDA and CDR2 SQIVND (reference sequence). V lost 0 bases, J lost 0 bases, and 10 bases stayed unmatched. The CDR3 length is 19 residues. The CDR3 spells CASSIDPDRQGISNQPQHF. The CDR3 coding sequence is TGTGCCAGTAGTATAGATCCCGACCGACAGGGGATTAGCAATCAGCCCCAGCATTTT.

This clone was detected a few times. The chain employs TRBV7-9 and TRBJ1-2; no firm D call. The germline V and J ends were trimmed by 5 bases and 2 bases, with 15 bases remaining between them. The CDR3 has 15 amino acids. CDR1 and CDR2 (germline): SEHNR, FQNEAQ (reference sequence). The CDR3 reads CASSPHQRPNYGYTF. CDR3 nucleotide sequence: TGTGCCAGCAGCCCCCACCAGAGGCCGAACTATGGCTACACCTTC.

The chain recombines TRBV5-1 with TRBJ1-3; TRBD1 is a possible D gene (5 bases). The V end was cut by 2 bases, the J end by 4 bases, with 13 bases between. This CDR3 contains 15 residues. Germline lookup yields CDR1 SGHRS and CDR2 YFSETQ. The CDR3, as DNA: TGCGCCAGCAGCTTAGGCAGGGCATCCGGAAACACCATATATTTT. This sequence encodes CASSLGRASGNTIYF.

This chain uses TRBV5-1 with TRBJ2-7, with D possibly being TRBD2 (5 bases). The CDR3 is made up of 15 amino acids. Trimming shortened V by 4 bases and J by 0 bases, and 14 bases separated the two germline ends. The V gene's germline CDR1 is SGHRS and CDR2 YFSETQ. The CDR3 spells CASSNGLNPSYEQYF. DNA of the CDR3: TGCGCCAGCAGCAACGGACTTAATCCCTCCTACGAGCAGTACTTC.

This clone has only one observation. The chain employs TRBV3-1 (or the pseudogene TRBV3-2) and TRBJ2-7; 10 bases align to TRBD2. J gave up 0 bases and V 4 bases, and 3 bases lay outside the gene matches. Germline values: CDR1 LGHDT, CDR2 YNNKEL (reference sequence). The CDR3 has 15 amino acids. The CDR3 loop reads CASSPGTSVSYEQYF. The CDR3 DNA reads TGTGCCAGCAGCCCTGGGACTAGCGTCTCCTACGAGCAGTACTTC.

The chain has TRBV2 and TRBJ2-7; 10 nucleotides align to TRBD2. CDR3 length equals 13 residues. V dropped 10 bases and J dropped 6; count of bases not matched to a gene: 9. Looked up from germline, CDR1 is SNHLY and CDR2 is FYNNEI. The CDR3 spells CATSTSGRSEQYF. For the CDR3, the DNA is TGTGCCACCTCGACTAGCGGGCGGTCCGAGCAGTACTTC.

The V call is TRBV9, the J call TRBJ2-7, with TRBD1 identical over 12 bases. The junction had 3 bases not matched to a gene; V was cut back by 3 bases and J by 5 bases. Germline lookup yields CDR1 SGDLS and CDR2 YYNGEE. The CDR3 sequence is 14 residues long. The CDR3, as DNA: TGTGCCAGCAGCGCGGGGGACAGGGGGCACGAGCAGTACTTC. It encodes CASSAGDRGHEQYF.

The rearrangement joins TRBV19 to TRBJ2-7; D is possibly TRBD1 (6 bases). This CDR3 has 20 residues. V was pared by 4 bases and J by 0 bases, with 28 bases between. Germline V lookup: CDR1 LNHDA, CDR2 SQIVND (reference sequence). The CDR3 loop is CASSTPTGSPVSYSSYEQYF. The CDR3 DNA sequence: TGTGCCAGTAGTACCCCTACAGGGAGCCCCGTGTCTTACAGCTCCTACGAGCAGTACTTC.

Note on this clone: Compared with germline, one end of the junction differs, possibly owing to a read error. This chain joins TRBV14 and TRBJ2-3; maybe TRBD2 (5 bases). CDR3 length: 13 amino acids. Germline CDR1 is SGHDN and CDR2 is FVKESK. Written as DNA, the CDR3 is TGTGCCTGCAGTCAGCGGCTCACAGATACGCAGTATTTT. Translated: CACSQRLTDTQYF. Using reference TRBV14 and TRBJ2-3 for the parts outside the CDR3, the full variable domain is EAGVTQFPSHSVIEKGQTVTLRCDPISGHDNLYWYRRVMGKEIKFLLHFVKESKQDESGMPNNRFLAERTGGTYSTLKVQPAELEDSGVYFCACSQRLTDTQYFGPGTRLTVL.

J is TRBJ2-1 and V is TRBV6-5, with D unclear. Looked up from germline, CDR1 is MNHEY and CDR2 is SVGAGI. V shed 7 bases and J shed 4 bases, with 17 bases lying between them. This CDR3 spans 15 amino acids. The CDR3 region has the DNA TGTGCCAGCACTTTGAACCCTGGAGAGTACAATGAGCAGTTCTTC. Amino acid sequence: CASTLNPGEYNEQFF.

The chain employs TRBV28 and TRBJ1-1, with unresolved D. Trimming took off 2 bases at V and 4 bases at J, with 11 bases between the two ends. There are 14 residues in the CDR3. Germline V gene lookup returns CDR1 MDHEN and CDR2 SYDVKM. The CDR3, as DNA: TGTGCCAGCAGTTTAATCCAGACTGGCACTGAAGCTTTCTTT. Its protein product is CASSLIQTGTEAFF.

V and J are TRBV18 and TRBJ2-1; possible D gene TRBD2, 6 bases. Germline V gives CDR1 KGHSH, CDR2 LQKENI. V was pared by 4 bases and J by 2 bases, with 6 bases between. CDR3 length: 13 amino acids. For the CDR3, the DNA is TGTGCCAGCTCACTAGCGGCCTACAATGAGCAGTTCTTC. This translates into CASSLAAYNEQFF.

This clone was seen a handful of times. J is TRBJ1-5 and V is TRBV7-2; D gene ambiguous. V gave up 3 bases and J gave up 2 bases, with 11 bases separating them. The CDR3 contains 15 residues. Germline V gene data show CDR1 as SGHTA and CDR2 as FQGNSA. CDR3 nucleotides: TGTGCCAGCAGCTTTCGGATGGGAGGCAATCAGCCCCAGCATTTT. As protein: CASSFRMGGNQPQHF.

This chain links TRBV15 with TRBJ1-6, with a tentative D call TRBD1 (5 bases). Germline V gene lookup returns CDR1 LNHNV and CDR2 YYDKDF (reference sequence). Trimming removed 5 bases at V and 7 bases at J, with 12 bases between. CDR3 length: 14 amino acids. The DNA for the CDR3 is TGTGCCACCAGCGGGGCGGCGATCAATTCACCCCTCCACTTT. Translated, it gives CATSGAAINSPLHF.

This rearrangement joins TRBV4-1 to TRBJ2-7; TRBD2 agrees at 9 bases. Trimming at V came to 5 bases and at J to 3 bases, leaving 5 bases not matched to a gene. Germline lookup yields CDR1 MGHRA and CDR2 YSYEKL. The CDR3 runs to 14 residues. CDR3 loop: CASSAASGVYEQYF. CDR3 nucleotides: TGCGCCAGCAGCGCCGCTAGCGGGGTCTACGAGCAGTACTTC.

The chain links TRBV6-5 to TRBJ1-5; D call uncertain. The V end lost 11 bases, the J end lost 4 bases, and 18 bases lay between the germline ends. The CDR3 has 14 amino acids. Germline CDR1 and CDR2: MNHEY and SVGAGI. The CDR3 bases are TGTGCCGCTTCGTCGGAGAGGGTAAATCAGCCCCAGCATTTT. Its protein is CAASSERVNQPQHF.

Only one count was recorded for this clone. The chain combines TRBV19 with TRBJ2-6; 10 nucleotides line up with TRBD1. J lost 2 bases, V lost 4 bases, and 5 bases had no gene match. Per the germline V gene, CDR1 is LNHDA and CDR2 is SQIVND (reference sequence). The CDR3 is made up of 17 amino acids. CDR3 bases: TGTGCCAGTAGTAAGAGACAGGGGGCGACTGGGGCCAACGTCCTGACTTTC. Protein: CASSKRQGATGANVLTF.

This chain joins TRBV30 and TRBJ1-1; 7 bases are shared with TRBD1. The CDR3 totals 14 residues. Per the germline V gene, CDR1 is GTSNPN and CDR2 is SVGIG (reference sequence). Losses at the gene ends were 5 bases for V and 1 base for J; bases not matched to a gene: 7. The CDR3 reads CAWDRGQRNTEAFF. The CDR3 DNA is TGTGCCTGGGATCGGGGACAGAGGAACACTGAAGCTTTCTTT.